These 30 T cell receptor beta chains were sequenced from one sample in a study of Graves' ophthalmopathy and Graves' hyperthyroidism. TCR beta CDR3 amplification used RNA transcripts. First-round RT-PCR used HTBI primers; second-round multiplex PCR followed. TCRdb itself ran the multiplex PCR reads through MiXCR, one entry per CDR3 protein. This table has 170,000 or so distinct CDR3 sequences, over 35% appearing once. The sequencing input was peripheral blood. These receptors came from a woman in her forties with Graves' ophthalmopathy.

V and J are TRBV11-2 and TRBJ2-6; 7 bases match TRBD1. The germline V gene has CDR1 SGHAT and CDR2 FQNNGV. The CDR3 sequence is 19 residues long. Germline trimming cut 1 base from V and 0 bases from J; bases unmatched to any gene: 9. The CDR3 here is CASSLGPRGTSSGANVLTF. The CDR3 DNA is TGTGCCAGCAGCTTAGGTCCCAGGGGGACCTCCTCTGGGGCCAACGTCCTGACTTTC.

In its sample, this clonotype was seen many times. This chain connects TRBV7-2 to TRBJ2-7; D is perhaps TRBD1 (5 bases). The germline CDR1 and CDR2 sequences are SGHTA and FQGNSA. V dropped 4 bases and J dropped 2 bases, with 15 bases sitting between them. The CDR3 length is 15 residues. CDR3 protein: CASSSRQGIPYEQYF. In DNA form, the CDR3 reads TGTGCCAGCAGCTCGCGGCAGGGAATCCCCTACGAGCAGTACTTC.

The chain employs TRBV5-1 and TRBJ1-1, with unresolved D. The V end was cut by 0 bases, the J end by 7 bases, with 13 bases between. This CDR3 comprises 14 residues. Germline assignment: CDR1 SGHRS and CDR2 YFSETQ. For the CDR3, the DNA is TGCGCCAGCAGCTTGGGACGGAACCAGGATGAAGCTTTCTTT. Amino acids: CASSLGRNQDEAFF.

This clonotype was counted many times. V is TRBV2 and J is TRBJ1-6, with D perhaps matching TRBD1 (6 bases). From germline, CDR1 is SNHLY and CDR2 FYNNEI. With 6 bases removed from V and 7 bases from J, the gap between germline ends came to 19 bases. The CDR3 sequence is 16 residues long. CDR3 residues: CASSLQSGALNSPLHF. In nucleotides, the CDR3 is TGTGCCAGCAGCTTACAATCAGGGGCCCTGAATTCACCCCTCCACTTT.

There are many counts of this clonotype. The chain recombines TRBV9 with TRBJ1-3; D gene unclear. Per germline, CDR1 SGDLS and CDR2 YYNGEE. Trimming removed 0 bases at V and 0 bases at J, with 7 bases between. This CDR3 region has 15 residues. This CDR3 is CASSVGLSSGNTIYF. For the CDR3, the DNA is TGTGCCAGCAGCGTAGGGTTAAGCTCTGGAAACACCATATATTTT. Filled out from reference TRBV9 and TRBJ1-3, the complete variable domain reads DSGVTQTPKHLITATGQRVTLRCSPRSGDLSVYWYQQSLDQGLQFLIQYYNGEERAKGNILERFSAQQFPDLHSELNLSSLELGDSALYFCASSVGLSSGNTIYFGEGSWLTVV.

Judged by abundance, this clonotype is medium-sized. This chain links TRBV12-3 or TRBV12-4 with TRBJ1-2; 9 bases match TRBD1. After removal of 4 bases from V and 4 bases from J, the junction contained 4 bases not matched to a gene. CDR3 length: 14 residues. CDR3 residues: CASSSGQGFYGYTF. CDR3 in DNA: TGTGCCAGCAGTTCTGGACAGGGGTTCTATGGCTACACCTTC.

In its sample, this clonotype was seen many times. The rearrangement links TRBV20-1 to TRBJ2-3; D call uncertain. The CDR3 length is 15 residues. Germline CDR1 reads DFQATT; CDR2 reads SNEGSKA (reference sequence). The V gene lost 3 bases and the J gene lost 0 bases, with 13 bases spanning the gap. In DNA, the CDR3 is TGCAGTGCTAGCGCCGCCCGTCCTAGCACAGATACGCAGTATTTT. This translates into CSASAARPSTDTQYF.

This chain joins TRBV9 and TRBJ2-7; tentatively, D is TRBD1 or TRBD2 (6 bases each). This CDR3 contains 13 residues. Trimming took off 2 bases at V and 6 bases at J, with 12 bases between the two ends. Germline V gene data show CDR1 as SGDLS and CDR2 as YYNGEE. CDR3: CASSVGGLGEQYF. In DNA form, the CDR3 reads TGTGCCAGCAGCGTTGGGGGGCTCGGCGAGCAGTACTTC.

This clonotype was seen just once. The chain couples TRBV10-3 to TRBJ1-2; the D gene is possibly TRBD1 (5 bases). In germline, CDR1 is ENHRY, CDR2 SYGVKD. V was clipped by 11 bases and J by 2 bases, with 18 bases between them. The CDR3 is made up of 14 amino acids. The CDR3 nucleotides read TGTGCCTCTGGGCGACAGTCCCGGAACTATGGCTACACCTTC. It specifies CASGRQSRNYGYTF.

In its sample, this clonotype was seen many times. This chain connects TRBV27 to TRBJ1-1; no definite D call. This CDR3 spans 12 amino acids. Trimming removed 5 bases from V and 5 bases from J, with 9 bases in between. Germline lookup yields CDR1 MNHEY and CDR2 SMNVEV (reference sequence). The CDR3 DNA reads as TGTGCCAGCAGTAATTCCATGACTGAAGCTTTCTTT. Its protein is CASSNSMTEAFF.

The chain joins TRBV12-3 or TRBV12-4 to TRBJ2-7; 9 bases match TRBD2. J gave up 6 bases and V 5 bases, and 14 bases lay outside the gene matches. The length of the CDR3 is 16 residues. CDR3 protein: CASSPPSGAGRSEQYF. The CDR3 DNA follows: TGTGCCAGCAGTCCCCCTAGCGGGGCGGGGCGCTCCGAGCAGTACTTC.

This clonotype has at least ten counts. This chain joins TRBV10-3 and TRBJ1-3; D unresolved. V lost 6 bases and J lost 0, with 12 bases in between. The CDR3 loop spans 15 amino acids. Germline V lookup: CDR1 ENHRY, CDR2 SYGVKD. CDR3 region: CAIREREPSGNTIYF. The CDR3 nucleotides are TGTGCCATCAGAGAGAGGGAACCCTCTGGAAACACCATATATTTT.

This clonotype was picked up many times. CDR3 loop: CASSGRDRGVGSNQPQHF. As DNA, the CDR3 is TGTGCCAGCAGTGGACGGGACAGGGGGGTGGGAAGCAATCAGCCCCAGCATTTT. The V and J genes are TRBV6-1 and TRBJ1-5; 11 bases are a match to TRBD1. With 4 bases clipped from V and 1 base from J, the junction kept 9 bases outside the gene matches. Per the germline V gene, CDR1 is MNHNS and CDR2 is SASEGT. This CDR3 comprises 18 residues.

V and J are TRBV12-3 or TRBV12-4 and TRBJ2-2; no firm D call. This CDR3 region has 12 residues. V gave up 3 bases and J gave up 9 bases, with 8 bases separating them. The CDR3 loop is CASSFSARELFF. In DNA form, the CDR3 reads TGTGCCAGCAGTTTTTCGGCCCGGGAGCTGTTTTTT.

This chain joins TRBV6-2 or TRBV6-3 and TRBJ2-7; TRBD2 matches 8 bases. The CDR3 runs 14 residues. The junction had 11 bases not matched to a gene; V was cut back by 7 bases and J by 6 bases. Germline values: CDR1 MNHEY, CDR2 SVGEGT. CDR3 residues: CASTKAGVIGEQYF. Written as DNA, the CDR3 is TGTGCCAGCACCAAAGCGGGGGTAATCGGCGAGCAGTACTTC.

This clonotype was seen ten or more times. The chain employs TRBV5-1 and TRBJ1-3, with D tentatively TRBD1 (5 bases). V was cut by 5 bases and J by 0 bases, with 9 bases left in between. This CDR3 region has 14 residues. CDR1 is SGHRS, CDR2 YFSETQ, per germline. This CDR3 reads CASRGVVSGNTIYF. The CDR3 region has the DNA TGCGCCAGCAGAGGGGTCGTCTCTGGAAACACCATATATTTT.

This clonotype was observed at least ten times. The chain carries TRBV20-1 and TRBJ1-2; D unclear. Trimming shortened V by 4 bases and J by 2 bases, and 8 bases separated the two germline ends. CDR1 and CDR2 (germline): DFQATT, SNEGSKA (reference sequence). The CDR3 has 12 residues. CDR3: CSATDGNYGYTF. CDR3 coding DNA: TGCAGTGCTACCGACGGGAACTATGGCTACACCTTC.

The sample holds many counts of this clonotype. The chain links TRBV11-1 to TRBJ2-7; possibly TRBD1 for D (6 bases). Germline V CDR1 and CDR2: SGHAT, FQDESV (reference sequence). The length of the CDR3 is 14 residues. V was trimmed by 1 base and J by 2 bases, leaving 9 bases between them. This CDR3 is CASSLEDSPYEQYF. DNA for the CDR3: TGTGCCAGCAGCTTAGAGGACAGCCCCTACGAGCAGTACTTC.

This clonotype was detected ten times or more. The gene calls are TRBV12-3 or TRBV12-4 and TRBJ2-2; tentatively, D is TRBD1 (5 bases). Trimming took off 6 bases at V and 3 bases at J, with 11 bases between the two ends. The CDR3 covers 14 residues. The CDR3 sequence: CASRDGQYTGELFF. The CDR3 coding sequence is TGTGCCAGCAGAGACGGACAATACACCGGGGAGCTGTTTTTT.

This clonotype came up many times. V usage is TRBV30 and J usage is TRBJ1-2; the D gene is possibly TRBD1 (5 bases). This CDR3 is built from 13 residues. V lost 2 bases and J lost 4, with 11 bases in between. Germline CDR1 GTSNPN, CDR2 SVGIG (reference sequence). CDR3: CAWSRSGPYGYTF. The CDR3, as DNA: TGTGCCTGGAGTAGGTCAGGGCCCTATGGCTACACCTTC.

A single count supports this clonotype. The chain joins TRBV6-1 to TRBJ1-5; maybe TRBD1 (5 bases). The CDR3 runs 15 residues. The V gene lost 4 bases and the J gene lost 0 bases, with 10 bases spanning the gap. The V gene's germline CDR1 is MNHNS and CDR2 SASEGT. The CDR3 DNA reads as TGTGCCAGCAGTGTCGACAGCCATAGCAATCAGCCCCAGCATTTT. Its translation is CASSVDSHSNQPQHF.

DNA for the CDR3: TGTGCCAGCAACGACAGGGGCGATAGGATGAACACTGAAGCTTTCTTT. Translation: CASNDRGDRMNTEAFF. The V call is TRBV28, the J call TRBJ1-1, with 8 bases fitting TRBD1. This CDR3 region has 16 residues. Per germline, CDR1 MDHEN and CDR2 SYDVKM. The V and J ends lost 7 bases and 0 bases, in that order; junction bases with no gene match: 10.

There are many counts of this clonotype. The J gene is TRBJ1-2, the V gene TRBV7-2; D gene ambiguous. CDR1 and CDR2 from the germline V gene are SGHTA and FQGNSA. Trimming left V 5 bases short and J 9 bases short, with 19 bases between. The length of the CDR3 is 14 residues. The CDR3 DNA sequence: TGTGCCAGCAGCGCACATGGGGTCCTCAGAAGCTACACCTTC. As protein: CASSAHGVLRSYTF.

V gene TRBV28 combines with J gene TRBJ1-3, with D uncertain. Germline V gene sequence: CDR1 MDHEN, CDR2 SYDVKM. There are 14 residues in the CDR3. V was clipped by 3 bases and J by 2 bases, with 8 bases between them. The CDR3 nucleotides are TGTGCCAGCAGTTTCTTTCATACTGGAAACACCATATATTTT. Translated: CASSFFHTGNTIYF.

This clonotype has a handful of counts. The V gene is TRBV27, the J gene TRBJ1-2; D gene ambiguous. Trimming pared 3 bases from V and 4 bases from J, leaving 9 bases between. The CDR3 has 13 residues. Germline V CDR1 and CDR2: MNHEY, SMNVEV (reference sequence). CDR3 sequence reads: CASSFSRIYGYTF. The CDR3, as DNA: TGTGCCAGCAGTTTTTCCCGGATCTATGGCTACACCTTC.

The chain has TRBV28 and TRBJ1-1, with 8 bases aligning to TRBD1. This CDR3 comprises 12 residues. Germline CDR1 MDHEN, CDR2 SYDVKM. The V gene end was trimmed by 10 bases and the J gene end by 4 bases; junction bases not matched to a gene: 5. CDR3 sequence reads: CAIQGARTEAFF. The CDR3 region has the DNA TGTGCCATTCAGGGGGCGCGCACTGAAGCTTTCTTT.

V is TRBV7-2 and J is TRBJ2-7; no firm D call. This CDR3 comprises 12 residues. Germline values: CDR1 SGHTA, CDR2 FQGNSA. V lost 4 bases, J lost 0 bases, and 4 bases lay in between. For the CDR3, the DNA is TGTGCCAGCAGCTCACTCTCCTACGAGCAGTACTTC. Translating it yields CASSSLSYEQYF.

The chain combines TRBV6-1 with TRBJ2-7, with a tentative D call TRBD2 (6 bases). Germline V gene sequence: CDR1 MNHNS, CDR2 SASEGT. Trimming shortened V by 2 bases and J by 1 base, and 12 bases separated the two germline ends. The CDR3 extends over 15 amino acids. The CDR3 protein is CASSERLAASYEQYF. The CDR3 DNA reads TGTGCCAGCAGTGAAAGGTTAGCGGCGTCCTACGAGCAGTACTTC.

The gene calls are TRBV6-2 or TRBV6-3 and TRBJ2-6; D is possibly TRBD1 or TRBD2 (5 bases each). With 6 bases removed from V and 5 bases from J, the gap between germline ends came to 14 bases. Germline V gene data show CDR1 as MNHEY and CDR2 as SVGEGT. This CDR3 comprises 15 residues. In DNA form, the CDR3 reads TGTGCCAGCAGCTCGGATCCGGGGCGGGCCAACGTCCTGACTTTC. Protein sequence: CASSSDPGRANVLTF.

The DNA for the CDR3 is TGTGCCAGCAGCCAAGCGAATCGAGGGGAGCTGTTTTTT. It translates to CASSQANRGELFF. The chain joins TRBV3-1 to TRBJ2-2; no firm D call. Looked up from germline, CDR1 is LGHDT and CDR2 is YNNKEL (reference sequence). CDR3 length: 13 amino acids. V was pared by 1 base and J by 8 bases, with 8 bases between.